This passage covers 30 T cell receptor beta chains from one sample sequenced in a study of shared clonotypes between healthy human individuals (dated by TCRdb to about 2020). CD8 naive samples consisted of CD45RO-negative cells that were positively selected for CCR7, yielding a CD45RA+CCR7+ population without TemRA cells. The library was prepared using the immunoSEQ multiplex PCR assay. TCRdb's version of the immuneACCESS table is confined to in-frame rearrangements and falls short of the full clone set. An unresolved V gene accounts for under half of the shortfall where checked; the remainder is of unknown origin. This sample is represented by fewer than 1 million clones; around 96% of them were singletons. The leading ten clones occupy less than 0.25% of the sample. The sample comprised naive CD8+ T cells sorted from blood. The sample's cell subset or site label, decoded: CD45RA+CCR7+. Source of these receptors: a man aged 30 to 39 in good health.

The chain couples TRBV23-1 to TRBJ2-5; D possibly corresponds to TRBD2 (5 bases). TRBV23-1 is an ORF, and what it does is uncertain. Trimming removed 4 bases from V and 8 bases from J, with 17 bases in between. This CDR3 has 14 residues. CDR3 loop: CASSPSLSRVTQYF. The CDR3 DNA follows: TGCGCCAGCAGTCCTAGCTTGAGCAGAGTTACCCAGTACTTC.

The gene calls are TRBV7-2 and TRBJ1-1; D is undetermined. Trimming left V 3 bases short and J 4 bases short, with 6 bases between. Germline V gives CDR1 SGHTA, CDR2 FQGNSA. This CDR3 region has 12 residues. The CDR3 region is CASSLRLTEAFF. In DNA, the CDR3 is TGTGCCAGCAGCTTGAGACTCACTGAAGCTTTCTTT.

V and J are TRBV30 and TRBJ2-7, with 7 bases lining up with TRBD2. V lost 1 base and J lost 2; bases outside the gene matches: 8. The CDR3 has 15 residues. In germline, CDR1 is GTSNPN, CDR2 SVGIG (reference sequence). The CDR3 loop is CAWSAYSGLTYEQYF. The CDR3 DNA follows: TGTGCCTGGAGTGCATATAGCGGGCTAACCTACGAGCAGTACTTC.

This chain links TRBV30 with TRBJ1-2, with D unresolved. Trimming took off 0 bases at V and 4 bases at J, with 6 bases between the two ends. CDR3 length: 12 amino acids. CDR1 and CDR2 (germline): GTSNPN, SVGIG (reference sequence). The CDR3 sequence is CAWSVDGYGYTF. The DNA of the CDR3 is TGTGCCTGGAGTGTCGACGGCTATGGCTACACCTTC.

The genes are TRBV2 and TRBJ1-5; D is ambiguous. The V gene's germline CDR1 is SNHLY and CDR2 FYNNEI. V lost 2 bases, J lost 1 base, and 9 bases lay in between. This CDR3 is built from 15 residues. CDR3 amino acids: CASSEWPGSNQPQHF. The CDR3 DNA sequence: TGTGCCAGCAGTGAATGGCCGGGAAGCAATCAGCCCCAGCATTTT.

The chain combines TRBV7-6 with TRBJ2-7; TRBD1 matches at 10 bases. The V segment lost 5 bases and the J segment 6 bases; nucleotides outside the gene matches: 10. The CDR3 contains 15 residues. Germline CDR1 is SGHVS and CDR2 is FNYEAQ. The CDR3 here is CASSDHRDRGPEQYF. The CDR3 coding sequence is TGTGCCAGCAGCGATCACCGGGACAGGGGCCCCGAGCAGTACTTC.

To note about this clone: At one end, the junction sequence differs from germline, possibly due to a read error. V gene TRBV9 combines with J gene TRBJ1-2; D perhaps matches TRBD1 (5 bases). The CDR3 sequence is 13 residues long. Germline CDR1 reads SGDLS; CDR2 reads YYNGEE. CDR3 in DNA: TGTGCCAGCGGGGCCTCACCTAAATATGGCTACACCTTC. Translation gives CASGASPKYGYTF.

This sequence joins TRBV27 and TRBJ1-2; 10 bases agree with TRBD1. Germline assignment: CDR1 MNHEY and CDR2 SMNVEV (reference sequence). This CDR3 contains 16 residues. J gave up 4 bases and V 0 bases, and 5 bases lay outside the gene matches. The DNA of the CDR3 is TGTGCCAGCAGTTTATCCGAGACAGGGGGCGGCTATGGCTACACCTTC. Residues: CASSLSETGGGYGYTF.

The gene calls are TRBV6-6 and TRBJ1-5, with D perhaps TRBD1 (5 bases). V was trimmed by 0 bases and J by 2 bases, leaving 8 bases between them. Germline CDR1 and CDR2: MNHNY and SVGAGI (reference sequence). The CDR3 runs to 15 residues. CDR3 sequence reads: CASSYSRGGNQPQHF. Here the CDR3 DNA reads TGTGCCAGCAGTTACTCGCGGGGGGGCAATCAGCCCCAGCATTTT.

CDR3 sequence reads: CASSRGREQYF. The CDR3 nucleotides read TGTGCCAGCAGCCGAGGACGAGAGCAGTACTTC. The chain combines TRBV14 with TRBJ2-7; no reliable D call. Germline CDR1 is SGHDN and CDR2 is FVKESK. The CDR3 spans 11 residues. Trimming removed 4 bases from V and 7 bases from J, with 8 bases in between.

The rearrangement joins TRBV5-1 to TRBJ2-3; perhaps TRBD2 as D (5 bases). The CDR3 covers 14 residues. The V end lost 0 bases, the J end lost 1 base, and 6 bases lay between the germline ends. Per germline, CDR1 SGHRS and CDR2 YFSETQ. CDR3 nucleotides: TGCGCCAGCAGCTTGGGTAGCGGCACAGATACGCAGTATTTT. It yields the protein CASSLGSGTDTQYF.

The chain joins TRBV15 to TRBJ1-2; 7 bases are shared with TRBD1. The ends lost 0 bases at V and 2 bases at J; junction bases unmatched: 6. This CDR3 has 16 residues. The germline V gene encodes CDR1 LNHNV and CDR2 YYDKDF (reference sequence). The CDR3 coding sequence is TGTGCCACCAGCAGAGATCTCCTGACAGGGAACTATGGCTACACCTTC. Protein sequence: CATSRDLLTGNYGYTF. The variable domain in full, completed from reference TRBV15 and TRBJ1-2, reads DAMVIQNPRYQVTQFGKPVTLSCSQTLNHNVMYWYQQKSSQAPKLLFHYYDKDFNNEADTPDNFQSRRPNTSFCFLDIRSPGLGDTAMYLCATSRDLLTGNYGYTFGSGTRLTVV.

The rearrangement links TRBV14 to TRBJ2-1; TRBD2 aligns across 10 bases. Germline-derived CDR1 and CDR2 are SGHDN and FVKESK. V lost 4 bases, J lost 10 bases, and 10 bases stayed unmatched. The CDR3 spans 15 residues. This CDR3 is CASSPPGLAGDEQFF. For the CDR3, the DNA is TGTGCCAGCAGCCCCCCTGGCCTAGCGGGAGACGAGCAGTTCTTC.

The rearrangement joins TRBV27 to TRBJ2-2; 7 positions agree with TRBD2. V trimming: 8 bases; J trimming: 3 bases; junction bases outside the gene matches: 6. CDR1 MNHEY and CDR2 SMNVEV come from the germline V gene (reference sequence). This CDR3 has 14 amino acids. CDR3: CASQAGEDTGELFF. CDR3 bases: TGTGCCAGCCAGGCGGGAGAGGACACCGGGGAGCTGTTTTTT.

The chain joins TRBV2 to TRBJ2-7; D call uncertain. The germline V gene encodes CDR1 SNHLY and CDR2 FYNNEI. Deletions cut 5 bases from V and 1 base from J, with 12 bases between. CDR3 length: 14 amino acids. The CDR3 region is CASSPEAASYEQYF. In DNA form, the CDR3 reads TGTGCCAGCAGTCCCGAAGCAGCTTCCTACGAGCAGTACTTC.

This rearrangement joins TRBV7-9 to TRBJ2-1, with 12 positions matching TRBD2. CDR1 is SEHNR, CDR2 FQNEAQ, per germline (reference sequence). V was clipped by 7 bases and J by 3 bases; unmatched bases: 4. This CDR3 has 15 amino acids. CDR3 coding DNA: TGTGCCAGCACCCTAGCGGGAGGGAACTACAATGAGCAGTTCTTC. Protein: CASTLAGGNYNEQFF.

The chain links TRBV13 to TRBJ2-7; TRBD1 agrees at 7 bases. The ends lost 1 base at V and 3 bases at J; junction bases unmatched: 6. This CDR3 region has 15 residues. Germline-derived CDR1 and CDR2 are PRHDT and FYEKMQ (reference sequence). The CDR3 spells CASSLEAGTDYEQYF. The CDR3 coding sequence is TGTGCCAGCAGCTTAGAGGCCGGGACAGACTACGAGCAGTACTTC. The variable domain in full, completed from reference TRBV13 and TRBJ2-7, reads AAGVIQSPRHLIKEKRETATLKCYPIPRHDTVYWYQQGPGQDPQFLISFYEKMQSDKGSIPDRFSAQQFSDYHSELNMSSLELGDSALYFCASSLEAGTDYEQYFGPGTRLTVT.

The rearrangement links TRBV11-2 to TRBJ2-7, with D maybe TRBD1 (5 bases). The V and J ends lost 5 bases and 2 bases respectively, with 16 bases between them. The germline V gene encodes CDR1 SGHAT and CDR2 FQNNGV. The CDR3 contains 15 residues. The CDR3 protein is CASSQGNYGPYEQYF. In nucleotides, the CDR3 is TGTGCCAGCAGCCAGGGAAACTATGGGCCCTACGAGCAGTACTTC.

The chain has TRBV27 and TRBJ2-1, with D possibly TRBD1 on 6 matching bases. The germline CDR1 and CDR2 sequences are MNHEY and SMNVEV (reference sequence). V lost 2 bases and J 0 bases, leaving 11 bases between the germline ends. This CDR3 is built from 16 residues. The CDR3 DNA reads as TGTGCCAGCAGTTTAGAGGGGACAAGCTCCTACAATGAGCAGTTCTTC. Its translation: CASSLEGTSSYNEQFF.

V gene TRBV27 combines with J gene TRBJ2-5; TRBD1 matches 9 bases. The trim removed 5 bases at V and 5 bases at J, leaving 9 bases unmatched. The germline gives CDR1 MNHEY, CDR2 SMNVEV (reference sequence). There are 15 residues in the CDR3. The CDR3 bases are TGTGCCAGCAGTGCACTAGGGACAGGGAGGGAGACCCAGTACTTC. Translating gives CASSALGTGRETQYF.

The CDR3 nucleotides are TGTGCCAGCAGCTTTCAAGGGGGCGGTGAAAAACTGTTTTTT. Amino acids: CASSFQGGGEKLFF. The chain couples TRBV5-6 to TRBJ1-4; the match to TRBD1 covers 7 bases. There are 14 residues in the CDR3. CDR1 SGHDT and CDR2 YYEEEE come from the germline V gene. Losses at the gene ends were 2 bases for V and 7 bases for J; bases not matched to a gene: 5.

V and J are TRBV13 and TRBJ1-4; TRBD1 aligns across 8 bases. Trimming removed 0 bases from V and 6 bases from J; junction bases left unmatched: 3. The CDR3 sequence is 15 residues long. Per germline, CDR1 PRHDT and CDR2 FYEKMQ (reference sequence). The chain's CDR3 is CASSLGGTGDEKLFF. CDR3 nucleotides: TGTGCCAGCAGCTTAGGAGGGACAGGCGATGAAAAACTGTTTTTT.

The rearrangement joins TRBV7-9 to TRBJ1-2; D possibly corresponds to TRBD1 (6 bases). Trimming pared 5 bases from V and 0 bases from J, leaving 19 bases between. Germline CDR1 and CDR2: SEHNR and FQNEAQ (reference sequence). This CDR3 is 17 amino acids long. This CDR3 is CASSLQQGGLSNYGYTF. DNA for the CDR3: TGTGCCAGCAGCCTCCAACAGGGAGGGCTGTCTAACTATGGCTACACCTTC.

CDR3 region: CASSQSPPWAGDDSYEQYF. CDR3 sequence (DNA): TGCGCCAGCAGCCAAAGCCCCCCCTGGGCCGGGGACGATTCCTACGAGCAGTACTTC. The chain carries TRBV4-1 and TRBJ2-7; tentatively, D is TRBD1 or TRBD2 (5 bases each). Looked up from germline, CDR1 is MGHRA and CDR2 is YSYEKL. The V gene lost 2 bases and the J gene lost 1 base, with 24 bases spanning the gap. CDR3 length equals 19 residues.

The rearrangement links TRBV1 to TRBJ2-2; the tabulated D call, TRBD2, remains unverified against the DNA. TRBV1 is flagged as a pseudogene. This CDR3 region has 16 residues. The CDR3 sequence: CTSSQTTSGSAGELFF. The CDR3 DNA sequence: TGCACCAGCAGCCAAACGACTAGCGGGAGTGCCGGGGAGCTGTTTTTT.

The rearrangement joins TRBV7-9 to TRBJ2-5; 8 bases align to TRBD2. V dropped 5 bases and J dropped 8; count of bases not matched to a gene: 22. CDR3 length equals 18 residues. In germline, CDR1 is SEHNR, CDR2 FQNEAQ (reference sequence). The CDR3 protein is CASSLHSGLGSDRATQYF. CDR3 nucleotides: TGTGCCAGCAGCCTACATTCGGGACTAGGATCGGATCGGGCTACCCAGTACTTC.

The J gene is TRBJ2-5, the V gene TRBV27, with 11 bases matching TRBD2. Losses at the gene ends were 6 bases for V and 5 bases for J; bases not matched to a gene: 11. Germline lookup yields CDR1 MNHEY and CDR2 SMNVEV (reference sequence). This CDR3 contains 16 residues. CDR3 region: CASSQLAGVNGETQYF. CDR3 sequence (DNA): TGTGCCAGCAGCCAACTAGCGGGAGTAAATGGGGAGACCCAGTACTTC.

V gene TRBV19 combines with J gene TRBJ2-3; tentatively, D is TRBD2 (5 bases). With 3 bases removed from V and 4 bases from J, the gap between germline ends came to 11 bases. CDR1 is LNHDA and CDR2 is SQIVND in the germline V gene (reference sequence). The CDR3 is made up of 14 amino acids. The CDR3 DNA is TGTGCCAGTAGTATTATAGCGTTAGCAGATACGCAGTATTTT. It encodes CASSIIALADTQYF.

The chain employs TRBV6-6 and TRBJ2-1; 7 bases fit TRBD2. Germline CDR1 and CDR2: MNHNY and SVGAGI (reference sequence). The V segment lost 6 bases and the J segment 3 bases; nucleotides outside the gene matches: 8. The CDR3 covers 15 residues. CDR3 in DNA: TGTGCCAGCAGCATGGGAGGGCCCCACTACAATGAGCAGTTCTTC. This translates into CASSMGGPHYNEQFF.

This chain links TRBV6-6 with TRBJ2-7, with a possible D match to TRBD1 (5 bases). Germline CDR1 MNHNY, CDR2 SVGAGI (reference sequence). Trimming cost V 6 bases and J 0 bases, with 15 bases left between them. The CDR3 runs 15 residues. CDR3 sequence reads: CASSPGHIDSYEQYF. DNA of the CDR3: TGTGCCAGCAGCCCCGGACATATCGACTCCTACGAGCAGTACTTC.